This is a list of T cell receptor beta chains from one sample in a study of blood T cell repertoires in COVID-19. The method was immunoSEQ multiplex PCR; TCRdb's version includes in-frame clones alone and lacks a portion of them. The sample lists around 300,000 clones, approximately 88% occurring once. Sequences were obtained from PBMCs or T cells enriched from blood (not recorded which). These receptors all come from a man in his thirties or forties who had recovered from COVID-19. The CDR3 runs from the conserved cysteine through the conserved F or W. D genes are given only for firm matches. Not every row has a clone size; where given, it reads once, few, many or a size class.

NA | TRBJ1-1 | TRBV28 | NA | TGTGCCAGCAGTCCAACAGGGAAAGGGGACACTGAAGCTTTCTTT | CASSPTGKGDTEAFF
NA | TRBJ1-2 | TRBV6-1 | NA | TGTGCCAGCAGTGATGGACAGCTTTATGGCTACACCTTC | CASSDGQLYGYTF
NA | TRBJ2-1 | TRBV6-5 | once | TGTGCCAGCAGTCCGACTGGTACCATGAACAATGAGCAGTTCTTC | CASSPTGTMNNEQFF
NA | TRBJ2-5 | TRBV5-1 | NA | TGCGCCAGCAGCTGGCGGCGGGGCCAAGAGACCCAGTACTTC | CASSWRRGQETQYF
NA | TRBJ2-7 | TRBV29-1 | NA | TGCAGCGTTGTGTGGGACACGGTAAGAGACGAGCAGTACTTC | CSVVWDTVRDEQYF
TRBD1 | TRBJ1-1 | TRBV4-2 | NA | TGTGCCAGCAGCACAGGACAGGTCTACACTGAAGCTTTCTTT | CASSTGQVYTEAFF
TRBD2 | TRBJ2-1 | TRBV4-2 | NA | TGTGCCAGCAGCCAAGACGGGACTAGCTTGTATGAGCAGTTCTTC | CASSQDGTSLYEQFF
TRBD2 | TRBJ2-2 | TRBV6-5 | NA | TGTGCCAGCTCCTACGGGGGGGGAAGCACCGGGGAGCTGTTTTTT | CASSYGGGSTGELFF
NA | TRBJ2-7 | TRBV9 | NA | TGTGCCAGCAGCTCCCTTGGAGGGGGCTTAAGCGAGCAGTACTTC | CASSSLGGGLSEQYF
TRBD2 | TRBJ2-3 | TRBV10-1 | NA | TGCGCCAGCAGTGAGGTAGCGGGGGGCCTCACAGATACGCAGTATTTT | CASSEVAGGLTDTQYF
NA | TRBJ2-7 | TRBV5-1 | NA | TGCGCCAGCAGCTTGCAATCCCACGAGCAGTACTTC | CASSLQSHEQYF
TRBD1 | TRBJ1-1 | TRBV11-2 | NA | TGTGCCAGCAGCTTAGGGGACAGACTGAACACTGAAGCTTTCTTT | CASSLGDRLNTEAFF
TRBD1 | TRBJ2-7 | TRBV18 | NA | TGTGCCAGCTCACCCGAACAGGGGGGAACCTACGAGCAGTACTTC | CASSPEQGGTYEQYF
NA | TRBJ1-1 | TRBV7-9 | NA | TGTGCCAGCAGCCCGGGAGGTGAAGCTTTCTTT | CASSPGGEAFF
NA | TRBJ2-1 | TRBV15 | NA | TGTGCCACCAGCAGATCAGGGTGGGATGAGCAGTTCTTC | CATSRSGWDEQFF
TRBD1 | TRBJ2-3 | TRBV18 | NA | TGTGCCAGCTCACCAATCCGACAGGGTTCCACAGATACGCAGTATTTT | CASSPIRQGSTDTQYF
NA | TRBJ1-4 | TRBV19 | NA | TGTGCCAGTAGAGGGAAAGGGAGGCGTGCAACTAATGAAAAACTGTTTTTT | CASRGKGRRATNEKLFF
NA | TRBJ1-1 | TRBV6-5 | once | TGTGCCAGCAGTCGACAGGCGACGCTCACTGAAGCTTTCTTT | CASSRQATLTEAFF
NA | TRBJ1-2 | TRBV29-1 | NA | TGCAGCGTTGAGTGTATGGAGGAAGATGGGATGGGGAAAACTAACTATGGCTACACCTTC | CSVECMEEDGMGKTNYGYTF
TRBD2 | TRBJ2-1 | TRBV28 | NA | TGTGCCAGCAGAACCAGCGGGGGGGCCGGCTACAATGAGCAGTTCTTC | CASRTSGGAGYNEQFF
TRBD1 | TRBJ2-5 | TRBV2 | NA | TGTGCCAGCAGTGAAGCGCTTCCCTTCCGGGACAGGGGCTTTGGAGGACTAGAGACCCAGTACTTC | CASSEALPFRDRGFGGLETQYF
NA | TRBJ1-2 | TRBV21-1 | NA | TGTGCCAGCAGCAAAGGCAGGTACGAGTATGGCTACACCTTC | CASSKGRYEYGYTF
TRBD1 | TRBJ1-5 | TRBV4-1 | NA | TGCGCCAGCAGCCAAGATTTGGGGACAGGGAATCAGCCCCAGCATTTT | CASSQDLGTGNQPQHF
TRBD1 | TRBJ1-4 | TRBV7-2 | NA | TGTGCCAGCAGACGACAGGGAGGAAGTGAAAAACTGTTTTTT | CASRRQGGSEKLFF
NA | TRBJ1-4 | TRBV7-9 | NA | TGTGCCAGCAGCTTCCCCCCTGCAGGGCTACCTAATGAAAAACTGTTTTTT | CASSFPPAGLPNEKLFF
TRBD1 | TRBJ1-2 | TRBV5-1 | NA | TGCGCCAGCAGCTTGTCTACCCCGGTGGGACAGCCACCTCACTTC | CASSLSTPVGQPPHF
NA | TRBJ1-5 | TRBV30 | once | TGTGCCTGGAGTCAACAAGGAGCTCAGCCCCAGCATTTT | CAWSQQGAQPQHF
TRBD1 | TRBJ1-2 | TRBV2 | NA | TGTGCCAGCAGACGAGGACAGGGTATGGGTAACTATGGCTACACCTTC | CASRRGQGMGNYGYTF
TRBD1 | TRBJ2-1 | TRBV11-3 | NA | TGTGCCAGCAGCTTAGGGACAGGGTATTCGTCTGAGCAGTTCTTC | CASSLGTGYSSEQFF
NA | TRBJ2-1 | TRBV10-3 | NA | TGTGCCATCACCGGGACTCCGTTCACCAATGAGCAGTTCTTC | CAITGTPFTNEQFF
TRBD1 | TRBJ1-4 | TRBV5-1 | NA | TGCGCCAGCAGCTTGGAAGGGACAGTTCTTGGTACTAATGAAAAACTGTTTTTT | CASSLEGTVLGTNEKLFF
NA | TRBJ2-1 | TRBV15 | NA | TGTGCCACCAGTGGACTCTCCTACAATGAGCAGTTCTTC | CATSGLSYNEQFF
TRBD1 | TRBJ2-2 | TRBV19 | NA | TGTGCCAGTAGTATAGGGACAGGGGTGAGCGGGGAGCTGTTTTTT | CASSIGTGVSGELFF
NA | TRBJ1-4 | TRBV21-1 | NA | TGTGCCAGCAGCAAAGGAGAGAGGGCTGAAAAACTGTTTTTT | CASSKGERAEKLFF
NA | TRBJ2-7 | TRBV5-1 | NA | TGCGCCAGCAGCTTGGACCCACCGGGACTCTCATACGAGCAGTACTTC | CASSLDPPGLSYEQYF
NA | TRBJ1-1 | TRBV4-1 | NA | TGCGCCAGCAGCCCGTTGCTAGAATATGAAGCTTTCTTT | CASSPLLEYEAFF
TRBD2 | TRBJ2-2 | TRBV12-3/TRBV12-4 | NA | TGTGCCAGCAGTCCCGGGGGGGCCGGGGAGCTGTTTTTT | CASSPGGAGELFF
NA | TRBJ1-1 | TRBV2 | NA | TGTGCCAGCAGTGATTATAGTCAGAACACTGAAGCTTTCTTT | CASSDYSQNTEAFF
TRBD1 | TRBJ2-3 | TRBV11-3 | NA | TGTGCCAGCAGCAGGGGGCATAGCACAGATACGCAGTATTTT | CASSRGHSTDTQYF
NA | TRBJ2-5 | TRBV15 | NA | TGTGCCGTTATTCCGACAGGACTAGGGGAGACCCAGTACTTC | CAVIPTGLGETQYF
TRBD2 | TRBJ2-5 | TRBV9 | few | TGTGCCAGCAGCGGCCGGACTAGCGGGGGGGCTGGCAGGGAGACCCAGTACTTC | CASSGRTSGGAGRETQYF
NA | TRBJ1-1 | TRBV5-5 | NA | TGTGCCAGCAGCTCACTTACGAACACTGAAGCTTTCTTT | CASSSLTNTEAFF
NA | TRBJ1-1 | TRBV30 | NA | TGTGCCTGGCAGTTAACCCTTGAAGCTTTCTTT | CAWQLTLEAFF
NA | TRBJ1-1 | TRBV30 | NA | TGTGCCTGGAGTCCGGGGATGGGCACTGAAGCTTTCTTT | CAWSPGMGTEAFF
NA | TRBJ1-2 | TRBV7-9 | once | TGTGCCAGCAGCTTGAGTCAGGGAATCTATGGCTACACCTTC | CASSLSQGIYGYTF
TRBD1 | TRBJ2-1 | TRBV28 | once | TGTGCCAGCAGTTTGGGGGACAGTTCCTACAATGAGCAGTTCTTC | CASSLGDSSYNEQFF
NA | TRBJ1-1 | TRBV7-9 | NA | TGTGCCAGCAGCTTACGACGGGGGACGACTGAAGCTTTCTTT | CASSLRRGTTEAFF
NA | TRBJ2-1 | TRBV5-5 | NA | TGTGCCAGCAGCTTGGCCCCTAGTATCCATGAGCAGTTCTTC | CASSLAPSIHEQFF
NA | TRBJ1-5 | TRBV2 | NA | TGTGCCAGCAGTCCATGGGAGCGAAATCAGCCCCAGCATTTT | CASSPWERNQPQHF
NA | TRBJ1-6 | TRBV30 | few | TGTGCCTGGAGTACACGAGGCTCCTATAATTCACCCCTCCACTTT | CAWSTRGSYNSPLHF
TRBD2 | TRBJ2-3 | TRBV5-6 | NA | TGTGCCAGCAGCTTGCCTAGCGGCGTCACAGATACGCAGTATTTT | CASSLPSGVTDTQYF
NA | TRBJ2-7 | TRBV29-1 | NA | TGCAGCGTTGAAGGCGGGGCCAACTACGAGCAGTACTTC | CSVEGGANYEQYF
NA | TRBJ2-7 | TRBV7-2 | NA | TGTGCCAGCAGCTTAGGGCCCTTCTACGAGCAGTACTTC | CASSLGPFYEQYF
NA | TRBJ2-1 | TRBV28 | NA | TGTGCCAGCAGTCAGGGGGGATACAATGAGCAGTTCTTC | CASSQGGYNEQFF